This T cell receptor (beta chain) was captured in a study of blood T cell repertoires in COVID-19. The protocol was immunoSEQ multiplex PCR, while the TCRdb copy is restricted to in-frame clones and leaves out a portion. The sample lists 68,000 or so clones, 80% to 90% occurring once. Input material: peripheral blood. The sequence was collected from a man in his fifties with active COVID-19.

The CDR3 nucleotides read TGTGCCAGTAGTACTTGGACAGGGTACTACGAGCAGTACTTC. This translates into CASSTWTGYYEQYF. The V call is TRBV19, the J call TRBJ2-7; 8 nucleotides align to TRBD1. The CDR3 runs 14 residues. J lost 3 bases, V lost 4 bases, and 5 bases had no gene match. Per germline, CDR1 LNHDA and CDR2 SQIVND (reference sequence).